What follows is one T cell receptor (beta chain) and its context. This specimen belongs to a study of blood T cell repertoires in COVID-19. At the level of the study: The United States, Italy and Spain supplied acute and convalescent COVID-19 samples.

Profiling relied on immunoSEQ multiplex PCR, and the TCRdb table lists in-frame clones only, not all of them. Counted here are some 150,000 clones, about 80% occurring once; the ten biggest clones make up about 2.7%. After removal of 6 bases from V and 4 bases from J, the junction contained 7 bases not matched to a gene. CDR1 and CDR2 from the germline V gene are SNHLY and FYNNEI. The CDR3 loop spans 15 amino acids. This receptor was identified in a human donor with acute or convalescent COVID-19. The donor label of this sample is uncertain. Sample: peripheral blood. J is TRBJ2-2 and V is TRBV2; 8 bases align to TRBD1. The CDR3 here is CASRPDRARTGELFF. The CDR3 nucleotides read TGTGCCAGCAGGCCGGACAGGGCCCGCACCGGGGAGCTGTTTTTT.